Detailed here is one T cell receptor (beta chain). Antigen specificity is unknown. This specimen comes from a study of shared clonotypes between healthy human individuals. Study-level results: Around 5.4% of naive CD4 clonotypes were common to a few donors. Larger estimated richness was generally recorded for naive subsets relative to memory subsets. Researchers sampled blood only, noting tissue repertoires likely differ.

Some clones are missing from TCRdb's copy, which holds only in-frame ones; the method was immunoSEQ multiplex PCR. The data contain 1 million to 1.2 million clones, roughly 77% of them singletons. The TCR originated in a man between 18 and 35 years old in good health. Some clones in this sample may be carry-over from other donors' samples. The sequencing sample was made of memory CD4+ T cells from PBMCs. Subset denoted: CD45RA-negative fraction.

CDR3 residues: CASSQDPATYEQYF. CDR3 DNA sequence: TGCGCCAGCAGCCAAGATCCAGCGACGTACGAGCAGTACTTC. The chain is built from TRBV4-3 and TRBJ2-7; D not certain. Trimming took off 0 bases at V and 4 bases at J, with 10 bases between the two ends. The CDR3 loop spans 14 amino acids. Germline loops: CDR1 LGHNA, CDR2 YSLEER.